The 32 T cell receptor beta chains given below trace back to one sample, sequenced in a study of CD8+ T cells in alopecia areata (dated by TCRdb to 2016 to 2019). In five patients from the biomarker study, CD4+ cells were sorted further to obtain CD25+CD127- cells. The library was made by the immunoSEQ multiplex PCR assay. RNA was extracted from all samples and reverse transcribed into cDNA as template for TCR sequencing. TCRdb carries this immuneACCESS record with in-frame sequences only. Its versions omit some clonotypes, under half of them owing to an unresolved V gene in the studies checked, with the rest unexplained. The sample records just over 20,000 clones, roughly two thirds of which are singletons. The top ten clonotypes cover 3.5% to 5% of the sample. What was sequenced was CD4+ Tregs sorted from blood. Receptor source: a human donor with alopecia areata.

The V and J genes are TRBV4-1 and TRBJ1-1; 7 nucleotides line up with TRBD1. CDR3 length: 14 amino acids. The V gene end was trimmed by 3 bases and the J gene end by 3 bases; junction bases not matched to a gene: 4. Germline V gene lookup returns CDR1 MGHRA and CDR2 YSYEKL. CDR3 protein: CASSHGQVDTEAFF. As DNA, the CDR3 is TGCGCCAGCAGCCACGGACAGGTGGACACTGAAGCTTTCTTT.

This chain uses TRBV28 with TRBJ2-3; either TRBD1 or TRBD2 may fit D (6 bases each). The length of the CDR3 is 16 residues. The V end was cut by 5 bases, the J end by 2 bases, with 17 bases between. Germline CDR1 is MDHEN and CDR2 is SYDVKM. CDR3 nucleotides: TGTGCCAGCAGTACCCCGGGGGCCGGGGACACAGATACGCAGTATTTT. Translated, it gives CASSTPGAGDTDTQYF.

This clone is labeled as medium-sized (0.01 to 0.1%). Other DNA sequences of this sample code for an identical CDR3. V and J are TRBV28 and TRBJ2-7; D is uncertain. The CDR3 length is 11 residues. Per the germline V gene, CDR1 is MDHEN and CDR2 is SYDVKM. The V and J ends lost 5 bases and 4 bases respectively, with 6 bases between them. This CDR3 reads CASSLKYEQYF. CDR3 coding DNA: TGTGCCAGCAGTCTCAAATACGAGCAGTACTTC.

The chain carries TRBV7-2 and TRBJ2-7; D remains ambiguous. The germline CDR1 and CDR2 sequences are SGHTA and FQGNSA. The CDR3 runs to 15 residues. Trimming took 1 base from V and 5 from J, leaving 15 bases between them. CDR3 sequence: CASSLEWQFLDEQYF. Written as DNA, the CDR3 is TGTGCCAGCAGCTTAGAGTGGCAGTTTCTTGACGAGCAGTACTTC.

The chain is built from TRBV2 and TRBJ2-1, with D uncertain. Germline V gives CDR1 SNHLY, CDR2 FYNNEI. Trimming took off 2 bases at V and 0 bases at J, with 11 bases between the two ends. This CDR3 is built from 16 residues. The CDR3 here is CASSERASGSYNEQFF. The DNA for the CDR3 is TGTGCCAGCAGTGAACGCGCGTCCGGCTCCTACAATGAGCAGTTCTTC.

The chain employs TRBV11-2 and TRBJ2-7, with D uncertain. The V end was cut by 2 bases, the J end by 6 bases, with 8 bases between. Germline V gives CDR1 SGHAT, CDR2 FQNNGV. The CDR3 is 12 amino acids. For the CDR3, the DNA is TGTGCCAGCAGCTTACGGGTCAGCGAGCAGTACTTC. This encodes CASSLRVSEQYF. Combining the CDR3 with reference TRBV11-2 and TRBJ2-7 gives the whole variable domain EAGVAQSPRYKIIEKRQSVAFWCNPISGHATLYWYQQILGQGPKLLIQFQNNGVVDDSQLPKDRFSAERLKGVDSTLKIQPAKLEDSAVYLCASSLRVSEQYFGPGTRLTVT.

The chain is built from TRBV5-1 and TRBJ2-3; 7 bases line up with TRBD1. There are 16 residues in the CDR3. Losses at the gene ends were 3 bases for V and 2 bases for J; bases not matched to a gene: 9. The V gene's germline CDR1 is SGHRS and CDR2 YFSETQ. This CDR3 reads CASSWWTGGLTDTQYF. The DNA of the CDR3 is TGCGCCAGCAGCTGGTGGACAGGCGGCCTCACAGATACGCAGTATTTT.

The chain uses TRBV7-9 and TRBJ2-1; either TRBD1 or TRBD2 may supply D (6 bases each). Per the germline V gene, CDR1 is SEHNR and CDR2 is FQNEAQ (reference sequence). V was shortened by 2 bases and J by 1 base, with 12 bases between the two germline ends. The CDR3 is 16 amino acids. The CDR3 DNA follows: TGTGCCAGCAGCTTATTGGGCGGGACATCCTACAATGAGCAGTTCTTC. It codes for CASSLLGGTSYNEQFF.

The chain couples TRBV5-6 to TRBJ1-6; the D gene is possibly TRBD1 (5 bases). In germline, CDR1 is SGHDT, CDR2 YYEEEE. Trimming cost V 6 bases and J 10 bases, with 17 bases left between them. The CDR3 has 14 amino acids. The CDR3 loop is CASTHDSGGSPLHF. In nucleotides, the CDR3 is TGTGCCAGCACCCATGACAGCGGCGGCTCACCCCTCCACTTT.

This chain links TRBV10-3 with TRBJ2-1, with 8 bases identical to TRBD2. Per the germline V gene, CDR1 is ENHRY and CDR2 is SYGVKD. Losses at the gene ends were 4 bases for V and 6 bases for J; bases not matched to a gene: 5. This CDR3 has 14 amino acids. This chain's CDR3 is CAISVGGASNEQFF. Here the CDR3 DNA reads TGTGCCATCAGTGTCGGGGGGGCAAGCAATGAGCAGTTCTTC.

The V gene is TRBV7-9, the J gene TRBJ2-5; D unclear. Germline lookup yields CDR1 SEHNR and CDR2 FQNEAQ (reference sequence). The V gene lost 2 bases and the J gene lost 4 bases, with 5 bases spanning the gap. The CDR3 consists of 12 residues. CDR3 sequence (DNA): TGTGCCAGCAGCTTAAACAGAGAGACCCAGTACTTC. Protein: CASSLNRETQYF.

V is TRBV29-1 and J is TRBJ1-1, with D possibly being TRBD1 (6 bases). The length of the CDR3 is 17 residues. CDR1 is SQVTM, CDR2 ANQGSEA, per germline. Deletions cut 1 base from V and 4 bases from J, with 22 bases between. CDR3 region: CSVEGGQGRDWGTEAFF. For the CDR3, the DNA is TGCAGCGTTGAAGGGGGGCAGGGGAGGGACTGGGGCACTGAAGCTTTCTTT.

In this sample, this clone turned up a few times. V gene TRBV29-1 combines with J gene TRBJ2-7, with 8 bases that match TRBD2. CDR1 SQVTM and CDR2 ANQGSEA come from the germline V gene. V dropped 4 bases and J dropped 2; count of bases not matched to a gene: 4. This CDR3 contains 13 residues. For the CDR3, the DNA is TGCAGCGTTGCGCGTAGCGGGACCTACGAGCAGTACTTC. Amino acids: CSVARSGTYEQYF.

The rearrangement links TRBV7-6 to TRBJ2-3; weak D call: TRBD2 (6 bases). V lost 5 bases to trimming and J lost 0 bases, with 15 bases between them. Germline V gives CDR1 SGHVS, CDR2 FNYEAQ. The CDR3 totals 16 residues. This CDR3 reads CASSPGVGVSTDTQYF. CDR3 nucleotide sequence: TGTGCCAGCAGCCCGGGAGTGGGGGTTAGCACAGATACGCAGTATTTT.

This clone showed up just a few times. The chain couples TRBV28 to TRBJ2-1, with 7 nucleotides matching TRBD2. With 8 bases clipped from V and 5 bases from J, the junction kept 18 bases outside the gene matches. CDR1 and CDR2 from the germline V gene are MDHEN and SYDVKM. The CDR3 loop spans 17 amino acids. CDR3 region: CASAYRPLGGGDNEQFF. CDR3 bases: TGTGCCAGCGCATATCGTCCTTTGGGGGGAGGGGACAATGAGCAGTTCTTC.

This chain connects TRBV30 to TRBJ2-5; 9 nucleotides align to TRBD2. The trim removed 7 bases at V and 2 bases at J, leaving 5 bases unmatched. The CDR3 spans 13 residues. Germline assignment: CDR1 GTSNPN and CDR2 SVGIG (reference sequence). The CDR3 here is CAFNLAGQETQYF. The CDR3 bases are TGTGCCTTTAATCTAGCGGGACAAGAGACCCAGTACTTC.

The chain combines TRBV18 with TRBJ2-5, with no clear D. The CDR3 is made up of 14 amino acids. The V and J ends lost 5 bases and 6 bases respectively, with 16 bases between them. Germline V gives CDR1 KGHSH, CDR2 LQKENI. This CDR3 reads CASSDSSGWKTQYF. Here the CDR3 DNA reads TGTGCCAGCTCAGATTCTTCGGGTTGGAAGACCCAGTACTTC.

This clone has just a few counts. This chain connects TRBV19 to TRBJ2-4; TRBD1 matches 7 bases. V dropped 7 bases and J dropped 3; count of bases not matched to a gene: 9. CDR3 length: 15 amino acids. Germline loops: CDR1 LNHDA, CDR2 SQIVND (reference sequence). In DNA form, the CDR3 reads TGTGCCAGTACCATCACCTGGGACAGCAAAAACATTCAGTACTTC. As protein: CASTITWDSKNIQYF.

The V gene is TRBV11-2, the J gene TRBJ2-1; TRBD2 agrees at 7 bases. The V segment lost 2 bases and the J segment 9 bases; nucleotides outside the gene matches: 7. This CDR3 is built from 14 residues. Germline V gene data show CDR1 as SGHAT and CDR2 as FQNNGV. CDR3 coding DNA: TGTGCCAGCAGCTTATTGGCGGGAGTAAGTGAGCAGTTCTTC. It encodes CASSLLAGVSEQFF.

The chain recombines TRBV5-1 with TRBJ1-1; 8 bases are a match to TRBD1. After removal of 2 bases from V and 4 bases from J, the junction contained 1 base not matched to a gene. This CDR3 has 13 residues. Germline lookup yields CDR1 SGHRS and CDR2 YFSETQ. CDR3 sequence reads: CASSFGQGTEAFF. As DNA, the CDR3 is TGCGCCAGCAGCTTCGGACAGGGCACTGAAGCTTTCTTT.

This clone was counted only a few times. This sequence joins TRBV27 and TRBJ2-4, with 12 bases identical to TRBD2. CDR1 is MNHEY and CDR2 is SMNVEV in the germline V gene (reference sequence). Trimming cost V 6 bases and J 7 bases; bases outside gene matches: 19. The CDR3 covers 19 residues. The CDR3 loop is CASSSSASGRASVHNIQYF. CDR3 nucleotide sequence: TGTGCCAGCAGCTCATCGGCTAGCGGGAGGGCAAGCGTTCATAACATTCAGTACTTC.

V is TRBV9 and J is TRBJ2-1, with a tentative D call TRBD2 (5 bases). Trimming pared 0 bases from V and 8 bases from J, leaving 9 bases between. This CDR3 spans 13 amino acids. Germline lookup yields CDR1 SGDLS and CDR2 YYNGEE. Here the CDR3 reads CASSVEARDEQFF. CDR3 DNA: TGTGCCAGCAGCGTAGAGGCGCGGGATGAGCAGTTCTTC.

The rearrangement uses TRBV30 and TRBJ1-6, with D possibly being TRBD1 (5 bases). The CDR3 runs to 13 residues. Trimming removed 3 bases at V and 8 bases at J, with 11 bases between. Germline CDR1 GTSNPN, CDR2 SVGIG (reference sequence). CDR3 sequence reads: CAWRGAFDSPLHF. DNA for the CDR3: TGTGCCTGGAGAGGGGCATTCGATTCACCCCTCCACTTT.

The CDR3 nucleotides are TGCGCCAGCAGCTCTGCTCCGGCCCTTACCCAGGGCGAGCAGTACTTC. Translated, it gives CASSSAPALTQGEQYF. The rearrangement links TRBV5-1 to TRBJ2-7; D perhaps matches TRBD1 (5 bases). The germline V gene encodes CDR1 SGHRS and CDR2 YFSETQ. The CDR3 is 16 residues long. The V gene lost 3 bases and the J gene lost 6 bases, with 22 bases spanning the gap. The whole variable domain, filled in from reference TRBV5-1 and TRBJ2-7, reads KAGVTQTPRYLIKTRGQQVTLSCSPISGHRSVSWYQQTPGQGLQFLFEYFSETQRNKGNFPGRFSGRQFSNSRSEMNVSTLELGDSALYLCASSSAPALTQGEQYFGPGTRLTVT.

This clone was observed a handful of times. The J gene is TRBJ2-1, the V gene TRBV29-1; maybe TRBD2 (5 bases). From germline, CDR1 is SQVTM and CDR2 ANQGSEA. This CDR3 has 14 residues. The germline V and J ends were trimmed by 4 bases and 7 bases, with 17 bases remaining between them. The CDR3 nucleotides read TGCAGCGTTGTAGGTGGGAGTGGCGGGAATGAGCAGTTCTTC. This sequence encodes CSVVGGSGGNEQFF.

The chain employs TRBV7-2 and TRBJ2-2; 10 nucleotides align to TRBD1. The length of the CDR3 is 17 residues. Germline V gene sequence: CDR1 SGHTA, CDR2 FQGNSA. Trimming removed 5 bases from V and 2 bases from J; junction bases left unmatched: 8. The CDR3 is CASSPPGQGSNTGELFF. In DNA form, the CDR3 reads TGTGCCAGCAGCCCACCGGGACAGGGGTCCAACACCGGGGAGCTGTTTTTT.

A few counts support this clone. V usage is TRBV2 and J usage is TRBJ2-7; 7 bases align to TRBD2. The CDR3 sequence is 18 residues long. V shed 2 bases, J shed 2 bases, and the junction held 15 bases outside the gene matches. Looked up from germline, CDR1 is SNHLY and CDR2 is FYNNEI. This CDR3 reads CASSESGRLTSPTYEQYF. As DNA, the CDR3 is TGTGCCAGCAGTGAATCAGGGCGGTTGACTAGCCCCACCTACGAGCAGTACTTC.

The chain couples TRBV6-1 to TRBJ1-1, with D perhaps TRBD1 (5 bases). This CDR3 has 12 amino acids. V lost 11 bases and J 6 bases, leaving 16 bases between the germline ends. Germline CDR1 is MNHNS and CDR2 is SASEGT. Here the CDR3 reads CAASEVGAEAFF. CDR3 DNA: TGTGCCGCTTCCGAGGTAGGGGCTGAAGCTTTCTTT.

This clone has only a few counts. The gene calls are TRBV7-9 and TRBJ2-7; 7 bases are shared with TRBD1. Germline V gene data show CDR1 as SEHNR and CDR2 as FQNEAQ (reference sequence). The CDR3 extends over 14 amino acids. J lost 4 bases, V lost 3 bases, and 6 bases had no gene match. CDR3 sequence (DNA): TGTGCCAGCAGCTTGGCGACAGGGACGTACGAGCAGTACTTC. Translated, it gives CASSLATGTYEQYF.

The J gene is TRBJ1-1, the V gene TRBV29-1; 7 bases agree with TRBD1. The CDR3 covers 11 residues. Trimming removed 7 bases from V and 7 bases from J; junction bases left unmatched: 6. Germline V gene lookup returns CDR1 SQVTM and CDR2 ANQGSEA. CDR3 nucleotides: TGCAGCGGCAGGGGGGGGGTTGAAGCTTTCTTT. This encodes CSGRGGVEAFF.

In DNA form, the CDR3 reads TGTGCCAGCAGCTTGATAATCGAAGACTATGGCTACACCTTC. Translated, it gives CASSLIIEDYGYTF. The V gene is TRBV5-6, the J gene TRBJ1-2; D unresolved. Between the trimmed V and J ends, which lost 1 base and 3 bases, there was a span of 10 bases. Germline loops: CDR1 SGHDT, CDR2 YYEEEE. The CDR3 is made up of 14 amino acids. The whole variable domain, remainder taken from reference TRBV5-6 and TRBJ1-2, is DAGVTQSPTHLIKTRGQQVTLRCSPKSGHDTVSWYQQALGQGPQFIFQYYEEEERQRGNFPDRFSGHQFPNYSSELNVNALLLGDSALYLCASSLIIEDYGYTFGSGTRLTVV.

The chain links TRBV7-2 to TRBJ2-7; the D gene could be TRBD1 or TRBD2 (5 bases each). The CDR3 runs 16 residues. CDR1 and CDR2 (germline): SGHTA, FQGNSA. V lost 1 base, J lost 0 bases, and 13 bases lay in between. The DNA of the CDR3 is TGTGCCAGCAGCTTAGTTTCAGGGAGCGCCTCCTACGAGCAGTACTTC. Its translation: CASSLVSGSASYEQYF.